This T cell receptor beta chain was captured by sequencing in a study of blood T cell repertoires in COVID-19. Overall study context: COVID-19 samples, acute and convalescent, were from the United States, Italy and Spain. Sources were T cells, B-cell-depleted T cells, or PBMCs; the material itself was cDNA or gDNA.

In the original analysis: Amplification with reference gene primers provided the estimates of nucleated cell counts. Here immunoSEQ multiplex PCR was the method, and the copy in TCRdb shows in-frame clones only, minus some. The V and J calls and clone size come from that table; D and trimming were worked out from the DNA. The profile covers tens of thousands of clones, with 75% to 80% appearing a single time and about 20% taken by the ten largest. The sequenced sample was peripheral blood. The source of this sequence is a human donor with active or convalescent COVID-19. The donor label of this sample is uncertain.

CDR3 coding DNA: TGTGCCAGCAGCTTACTCCAGGGCCGGGCTTTCTTT. It translates to CASSLLQGRAFF. The chain is built from TRBV5-6 and TRBJ1-1; tentative D call: TRBD1 (5 bases). This CDR3 has 12 amino acids. V was shortened by 2 bases and J by 11 bases, with 13 bases between the two germline ends. From germline, CDR1 is SGHDT and CDR2 YYEEEE.